Listed below are T cell receptor beta chains from one sample, sequenced in a study of blood T cell repertoires in COVID-19. The protocol was immunoSEQ multiplex PCR, while the TCRdb copy is restricted to in-frame clones and leaves out a portion. The table lists roughly 180,000 clones, under 90% of them singletons. The sample was PBMCs or T cells enriched from blood (not recorded which). The receptors here all came from a man between 60 and 70 years old who had recovered from COVID-19. Each CDR3 is given with its conserved first and last residue. Fields, in order: CDR3 DNA, CDR3 protein, V gene, clone size, D gene, J gene. A D gene is named only where the DNA matches it firmly. Clone sizes are given selectively: once, few, many, or a class where the clone is expanded.

CDR3 DNA: TGTGCTAGTGGTCCAGACAGGGCGGAGACCCAGTACTTC
CDR3 protein: CASGPDRAETQYF
V gene: TRBV12-5
clone size: NA
D gene: TRBD1
J gene: TRBJ2-5

CDR3 DNA: TGTGCCAGCAGCCTATCCGGGACAGATAATGGCTACACCTTC
CDR3 protein: CASSLSGTDNGYTF
V gene: TRBV6-5
clone size: NA
D gene: TRBD1
J gene: TRBJ1-2

CDR3 DNA: TGCGCCAGCAGTCTTGGGACAGGGGGGTACAATGAGCAGTTCTTC
CDR3 protein: CASSLGTGGYNEQFF
V gene: TRBV5-1
clone size: NA
D gene: TRBD1
J gene: TRBJ2-1

CDR3 DNA: TGTGCCAGCATGCTGACAGGAAACAATGAGCAGTTCTTC
CDR3 protein: CASMLTGNNEQFF
V gene: TRBV2
clone size: few
D gene: NA
J gene: TRBJ2-1

CDR3 DNA: TGTGCCAGCAGCTCGAACCCGACATCCGAGCAGTACTTC
CDR3 protein: CASSSNPTSEQYF
V gene: TRBV11-1
clone size: once
D gene: NA
J gene: TRBJ2-7

CDR3 DNA: TGTGCCAGCTCACCACAGACAGGGGACGAGCAGTACTTC
CDR3 protein: CASSPQTGDEQYF
V gene: TRBV18
clone size: NA
D gene: TRBD1
J gene: TRBJ2-7

CDR3 DNA: TGTGCCACCAGTCCAGACAGGGTAGGTGGCTACACCTTC
CDR3 protein: CATSPDRVGGYTF
V gene: TRBV24-1
clone size: NA
D gene: TRBD1
J gene: TRBJ1-2

CDR3 DNA: TGTGCCAGATTCTCCGGTGGGGACAGGATAATTAACCACTATGGCTACACCTTC
CDR3 protein: CARFSGGDRIINHYGYTF
V gene: TRBV9
clone size: NA
D gene: TRBD1
J gene: TRBJ1-2

CDR3 DNA: TGTGCCAGCAGCACCGAGGACAGGGTGAACTATGGCTACACCTTC
CDR3 protein: CASSTEDRVNYGYTF
V gene: TRBV9
clone size: NA
D gene: TRBD1
J gene: TRBJ1-2

CDR3 DNA: TGTGCCAGCAGCCGCACCACTAGCGGGGACACCGGGGAGCTGTTTTTT
CDR3 protein: CASSRTTSGDTGELFF
V gene: TRBV11-1
clone size: NA
D gene: TRBD2
J gene: TRBJ2-2

CDR3 DNA: TGTGCCAGCAGCCCGAGAACAGCGGTATTAGGAGGCTACACCTTC
CDR3 protein: CASSPRTAVLGGYTF
V gene: TRBV11-1
clone size: NA
D gene: NA
J gene: TRBJ1-2

CDR3 DNA: TGTGCCAGCAGCTCCCCAGCCCGACAGGGGATAATTTCACCCCTCCACTTT
CDR3 protein: CASSSPARQGIISPLHF
V gene: TRBV5-6
clone size: once
D gene: TRBD1
J gene: TRBJ1-6

CDR3 DNA: TGTGCCAGCAGTGAAGCCTTCCACACTGAAGCTTTCTTT
CDR3 protein: CASSEAFHTEAFF
V gene: TRBV6-1
clone size: medium-sized
D gene: NA
J gene: TRBJ1-1

CDR3 DNA: TGTGCCAGCAGCTTGGAAAGGACAGGGACCTATGGCTACACCTTC
CDR3 protein: CASSLERTGTYGYTF
V gene: TRBV5-8
clone size: NA
D gene: TRBD1
J gene: TRBJ1-2

CDR3 DNA: TGTGCCAGCAGCGTAGACAGTGCCACAGATACGCAGTATTTT
CDR3 protein: CASSVDSATDTQYF
V gene: TRBV5-5
clone size: NA
D gene: NA
J gene: TRBJ2-3

CDR3 DNA: TGTGCCAGTAGTAAAGAGAAAGGGGCAGGGAGCAATCAGCCCCAGCATTTT
CDR3 protein: CASSKEKGAGSNQPQHF
V gene: TRBV19
clone size: few
D gene: NA
J gene: TRBJ1-5

CDR3 DNA: TGTGCCAGCAGCTTAATGGGACAACCGAACACCGGGGAGCTGTTTTTT
CDR3 protein: CASSLMGQPNTGELFF
V gene: TRBV7-2
clone size: NA
D gene: NA
J gene: TRBJ2-2

CDR3 DNA: TGTGCCAGCAGTCACCGGGACAGGGGGCGAGGGCAGTACTTC
CDR3 protein: CASSHRDRGRGQYF
V gene: TRBV6-2/TRBV6-3
clone size: NA
D gene: TRBD1
J gene: TRBJ2-7

CDR3 DNA: TGCGCCAGCAGCTTAGGTCAGAGAAGCGGTGGCTACACCTTC
CDR3 protein: CASSLGQRSGGYTF
V gene: TRBV5-1
clone size: once
D gene: NA
J gene: TRBJ1-2

CDR3 DNA: TGTGCCAGCAGTGAACCCCGGACAGGAAATAATGAAAAACTGTTTTTT
CDR3 protein: CASSEPRTGNNEKLFF
V gene: TRBV6-1
clone size: NA
D gene: TRBD1
J gene: TRBJ1-4

CDR3 DNA: TGTGCCAGCAGCTTCGGGACAGGGGTTGTTGATACTGAAGCTTTCTTT
CDR3 protein: CASSFGTGVVDTEAFF
V gene: TRBV7-4
clone size: NA
D gene: TRBD1
J gene: TRBJ1-1

CDR3 DNA: TGTGCCAGCAGCCCTAGGGCAGGGCTCGCCGGGAATGAAAAACTGTTTTTT
CDR3 protein: CASSPRAGLAGNEKLFF
V gene: TRBV7-9
clone size: once
D gene: NA
J gene: TRBJ1-4

CDR3 DNA: TGTGCCAGCAGCCCGCGGACAGGTGATTCACCCCTCCACTTT
CDR3 protein: CASSPRTGDSPLHF
V gene: TRBV3-1/TRBV3-2
clone size: NA
D gene: TRBD1
J gene: TRBJ1-6

CDR3 DNA: TGTGCCAGCAGCTTATTGCCAGGGGACAGCAATCAGCCCCAGCATTTT
CDR3 protein: CASSLLPGDSNQPQHF
V gene: TRBV7-8
clone size: NA
D gene: NA
J gene: TRBJ1-5

CDR3 DNA: TGTGCCAGCAGTTTACCCGGGACAAGCAATCAGCCCCAGCATTTT
CDR3 protein: CASSLPGTSNQPQHF
V gene: TRBV28
clone size: NA
D gene: NA
J gene: TRBJ1-5

CDR3 DNA: TGTGCCAGTAGTATAGGCAGGGAAGGCAAAAACATTCAGTACTTC
CDR3 protein: CASSIGREGKNIQYF
V gene: TRBV19
clone size: few
D gene: NA
J gene: TRBJ2-4

CDR3 DNA: TGCGCCAGCAGCTTGGGATTCGAGGGTGGCACTGAAGCTTTCTTT
CDR3 protein: CASSLGFEGGTEAFF
V gene: TRBV5-1
clone size: NA
D gene: NA
J gene: TRBJ1-1

CDR3 DNA: TGTGCCAGCAACAGGGCCCATAATGAAAAACTGTTTTTT
CDR3 protein: CASNRAHNEKLFF
V gene: TRBV3-1/TRBV3-2
clone size: NA
D gene: NA
J gene: TRBJ1-4

CDR3 DNA: TGTGCCAGCAGCTTAAATTTAGGGGCTGGAAACACCATATATTTT
CDR3 protein: CASSLNLGAGNTIYF
V gene: TRBV7-3
clone size: few
D gene: NA
J gene: TRBJ1-3

CDR3 DNA: TGTGCCAGCTCACCTGAGTTCGGGACAGGGAGAGAAAAACTGTTTTTT
CDR3 protein: CASSPEFGTGREKLFF
V gene: TRBV18
clone size: NA
D gene: TRBD1
J gene: TRBJ1-4

CDR3 DNA: TGTGCCAGCAGCTCGGGGGGCTACGAGCAGTACTTC
CDR3 protein: CASSSGGYEQYF
V gene: TRBV11-3
clone size: NA
D gene: TRBD2
J gene: TRBJ2-7

CDR3 DNA: TGTGCCAGCAGCTTGAAGGGAGTGGACGAGCAGTACTTC
CDR3 protein: CASSLKGVDEQYF
V gene: TRBV5-4
clone size: NA
D gene: NA
J gene: TRBJ2-7

CDR3 DNA: TGTGCCAGCAGCTTGGGGTTCCAGGGTGCTAACTATGGCTACACCTTC
CDR3 protein: CASSLGFQGANYGYTF
V gene: TRBV5-5
clone size: NA
D gene: NA
J gene: TRBJ1-2

CDR3 DNA: TGTGCCAGCAGCTCGACAGGGAGCGGCTATGGCTACACCTTC
CDR3 protein: CASSSTGSGYGYTF
V gene: TRBV5-6
clone size: NA
D gene: TRBD1
J gene: TRBJ1-2

CDR3 DNA: TGCAGCGTTGTTGGGACAGGGGGCGTCAGGACCGGGGAGCTGTTTTTT
CDR3 protein: CSVVGTGGVRTGELFF
V gene: TRBV29-1
clone size: NA
D gene: TRBD1
J gene: TRBJ2-2

CDR3 DNA: TGCGCCAGCAGCCAGACAGGGGATGGTTCACCCCTCCACTTT
CDR3 protein: CASSQTGDGSPLHF
V gene: TRBV5-1
clone size: NA
D gene: TRBD1
J gene: TRBJ1-6

CDR3 DNA: TGTGCCAGCAGCACCCCGCCGTACGGACAGGGGGCGGGCGGGGAGCTGTTTTTT
CDR3 protein: CASSTPPYGQGAGGELFF
V gene: TRBV5-5
clone size: NA
D gene: TRBD1
J gene: TRBJ2-2

CDR3 DNA: TGTGCCAGCAGCTTAGAGGCCGACAGGGATTCACCCCTCCACTTT
CDR3 protein: CASSLEADRDSPLHF
V gene: TRBV7-3
clone size: NA
D gene: TRBD1
J gene: TRBJ1-6

CDR3 DNA: TGTGCCAGCAGCTATAGCGGGGGAGTGGAGACCCAGTACTTC
CDR3 protein: CASSYSGGVETQYF
V gene: TRBV7-2
clone size: NA
D gene: TRBD2
J gene: TRBJ2-5

CDR3 DNA: TGCGCCAGCAGCTTGGGCAGGCGCTTAGGGGAAGAGACCCAGTACTTC
CDR3 protein: CASSLGRRLGEETQYF
V gene: TRBV5-1
clone size: NA
D gene: NA
J gene: TRBJ2-5

CDR3 DNA: TGTGCCAGCAGCCTAACAGGAGCTTCCTACAATGAGCAGTTCTTC
CDR3 protein: CASSLTGASYNEQFF
V gene: TRBV7-3
clone size: NA
D gene: NA
J gene: TRBJ2-1

CDR3 DNA: TGTGCCTGGAGTGAAGGGGGCGCGGGCCAACAGCAGTACTTC
CDR3 protein: CAWSEGGAGQQQYF
V gene: TRBV30
clone size: NA
D gene: TRBD1
J gene: TRBJ2-7

CDR3 DNA: TGTGCCAGCAGCCAAGTCGACAGGGAGAACACTGAAGCTTTCTTT
CDR3 protein: CASSQVDRENTEAFF
V gene: TRBV4-2
clone size: NA
D gene: TRBD1
J gene: TRBJ1-1

CDR3 DNA: TGTGCCAGCTCCCTGATAGGGACTAGCGGGGGCTTCTCCTACAATGAGCAGTTCTTC
CDR3 protein: CASSLIGTSGGFSYNEQFF
V gene: TRBV18
clone size: NA
D gene: TRBD2
J gene: TRBJ2-1

CDR3 DNA: TGTGCCAGTAGTATGGGACTAGCGTCCAATGAGCAGTTCTTC
CDR3 protein: CASSMGLASNEQFF
V gene: TRBV19
clone size: NA
D gene: TRBD2
J gene: TRBJ2-1

CDR3 DNA: TGTGCCAGCAGCGTAGGCGGGACAGGGCTACTTGAGCAGTACTTC
CDR3 protein: CASSVGGTGLLEQYF
V gene: TRBV9
clone size: NA
D gene: TRBD1
J gene: TRBJ2-7

CDR3 DNA: TGTGCCAGCAACAAGAACACTGAAGCTTTCTTT
CDR3 protein: CASNKNTEAFF
V gene: TRBV12-3/TRBV12-4
clone size: NA
D gene: NA
J gene: TRBJ1-1